This record concerns one TCR beta chain sequence. Its antigen remains unknown. These data are taken from a study of T cell responses to AZD1222 COVID-19 vaccine. Germline-derived CDR1 and CDR2 are SQVTM and ANQGSEA. This CDR3 region has 16 residues. V was pared by 3 bases and J by 3 bases, with 7 bases of the junction left unmatched. Study-wide results and limits: Just six AZD1222 recipients were seropositive at baseline.

The protocol was immunoSEQ multiplex PCR, while the TCRdb copy is restricted to in-frame clones and leaves out a portion. Of about 150,000 clones listed, 80% to 95% are singletons. This sequence originates from an adult in good health. This chain links TRBV29-1 with TRBJ2-7, with 14 bases matching TRBD2. The sample was peripheral blood, taken on day 0 of AZD1222 vaccination. The CDR3 reads CSVEGGTSGRLYEQYF. The CDR3 region has the DNA TGCAGCGTTGAGGGGGGGACTAGCGGGAGACTCTACGAGCAGTACTTC.